The rows below give T cell receptor beta chains drawn from one sample of a study of T cell responses to AZD1222 COVID-19 vaccine. Profiled with immunoSEQ multiplex PCR; TCRdb holds only in-frame clones, not every one. Seen here are 80,000 or so clones, more than 90% observed once, and the top ten hold roughly 5.1%. Sequencing was performed on peripheral blood, taken 28 days after the second AZD1222 dose. All receptors derive from an adult who received the AZD1222 COVID-19 vaccine. CDR3s include the opening cysteine and the closing phenylalanine or tryptophan. A D gene is named only where the DNA matches it firmly. Size is stated for part of the rows, as once, few or many counts, or as a class when the clone is expanded.

V gene: TRBV9; clone size: .; D gene: .; J gene: TRBJ1-2; CDR3 DNA: TGTGCCAGCAGCGTTGCTAACTATGGCTACACCTTC; CDR3 protein: CASSVANYGYTF
V gene: TRBV5-4; clone size: .; D gene: .; J gene: TRBJ1-5; CDR3 DNA: TGTGCTTATCACTCGTTTGGGAATCAGCCCCAGCATTTT; CDR3 protein: CAYHSFGNQPQHF
V gene: TRBV19; clone size: .; D gene: .; J gene: TRBJ2-2; CDR3 DNA: TGTGCCTCAGGGCCAACGAACACCGGGGAGCTGTTTTTT; CDR3 protein: CASGPTNTGELFF
V gene: TRBV6-5; clone size: .; D gene: TRBD2; J gene: TRBJ2-7; CDR3 DNA: TGTGCCAGCAGCTTGGGGGGGATCTACGAGCAGTACTTC; CDR3 protein: CASSLGGIYEQYF
V gene: TRBV27; clone size: .; D gene: .; J gene: TRBJ2-7; CDR3 DNA: TGTGCCAGCAGGCCCGGGGCCTCCTACGAGCAGTACTTC; CDR3 protein: CASRPGASYEQYF
V gene: TRBV3-1/TRBV3-2; clone size: .; D gene: .; J gene: TRBJ1-2; CDR3 DNA: TGTGCCAGCAGCCAAGATGAGGACTATGGCTACACCTTC; CDR3 protein: CASSQDEDYGYTF
V gene: TRBV6-5; clone size: few; D gene: .; J gene: TRBJ1-1; CDR3 DNA: TGTGCCAGCAAGGCGAGGGTCGAAACAGCTGAAGCTTTCTTT; CDR3 protein: CASKARVETAEAFF
V gene: TRBV9; clone size: .; D gene: TRBD1; J gene: TRBJ1-6; CDR3 DNA: TGTGCCAGCAGCGGAGGGACAGGGGGCGGTTCACCCCTCCACTTT; CDR3 protein: CASSGGTGGGSPLHF
V gene: TRBV4-1; clone size: .; D gene: TRBD2; J gene: TRBJ2-3; CDR3 DNA: TGCGCCAGCAGCCAACAGGGGACTAGCGGGAGTTCAGATACGCAGTATTTT; CDR3 protein: CASSQQGTSGSSDTQYF
V gene: TRBV27; clone size: .; D gene: .; J gene: TRBJ1-1; CDR3 DNA: TGTGCCAGCAGTTTATCCGGCGGGAACACTGAAGCTTTCTTT; CDR3 protein: CASSLSGGNTEAFF
V gene: TRBV30; clone size: few; D gene: .; J gene: TRBJ2-1; CDR3 DNA: TGTGCCTGGAGTGTAAGTGGGTTCAATGAGCAGTTCTTC; CDR3 protein: CAWSVSGFNEQFF
V gene: TRBV28; clone size: few; D gene: .; J gene: TRBJ2-7; CDR3 DNA: TGTGCCAGCAGTTTGGGCTACGAGCAGTACTTC; CDR3 protein: CASSLGYEQYF
V gene: TRBV6-4; clone size: .; D gene: TRBD1; J gene: TRBJ1-1; CDR3 DNA: TGTGCCAGCAGTGACCCCCTACCCCGGGCAGGGGGCAATACTGAAGCTTTCTTT; CDR3 protein: CASSDPLPRAGGNTEAFF
V gene: TRBV4-3; clone size: .; D gene: .; J gene: TRBJ1-6; CDR3 DNA: TGCGCCAGCAGCCAAGACCCCCAGGGGTCGGAATCACCCCTCCACTTT; CDR3 protein: CASSQDPQGSESPLHF
V gene: TRBV6-1; clone size: .; D gene: .; J gene: TRBJ2-7; CDR3 DNA: TGTGCCAGCAGTGACATGGGCTACCCCCGCGAGCAGTACTTC; CDR3 protein: CASSDMGYPREQYF
V gene: TRBV29-1; clone size: .; D gene: TRBD2; J gene: TRBJ2-7; CDR3 DNA: TGCAGCGTTGCGGCGGGGGTTGCCTACGAGCAGTACTTC; CDR3 protein: CSVAAGVAYEQYF
V gene: TRBV6-4; clone size: .; D gene: .; J gene: TRBJ1-2; CDR3 DNA: TGTGCCAGCAGTGGCGAGCAGAGTACGGGTGGCTACACCTTC; CDR3 protein: CASSGEQSTGGYTF
V gene: TRBV6-5; clone size: .; D gene: TRBD1; J gene: TRBJ1-1; CDR3 DNA: TGTGCCAGCAGTTACCGACAGGGGAACACTGAAGCTTTCTTT; CDR3 protein: CASSYRQGNTEAFF
V gene: TRBV27; clone size: .; D gene: .; J gene: TRBJ1-2; CDR3 DNA: TGTGCCAGCAGGGGTCGGGTCTATGGCTACACCTTC; CDR3 protein: CASRGRVYGYTF
V gene: TRBV18; clone size: .; D gene: TRBD1; J gene: TRBJ1-5; CDR3 DNA: TGTGCCAGCTCACAGAACAGGGGATCGAGCAATCAGCCCCAGCATTTT; CDR3 protein: CASSQNRGSSNQPQHF
V gene: TRBV5-1; clone size: .; D gene: .; J gene: TRBJ2-2; CDR3 DNA: TGCGCCAGCAGCTTAGGGCTAGCGAACACCGGGGAGCTGTTTTTT; CDR3 protein: CASSLGLANTGELFF
V gene: TRBV19; clone size: .; D gene: .; J gene: TRBJ2-2; CDR3 DNA: TGTGCCAGTATCCCTACCGGTGGGTTTCGAGGGACCACCGGGGAGCTGTTTTTT; CDR3 protein: CASIPTGGFRGTTGELFF
V gene: TRBV7-6; clone size: few; D gene: .; J gene: TRBJ2-7; CDR3 DNA: TGTGCCAGCAGCTTAACGGGAGCCTACGAGCAGTACTTC; CDR3 protein: CASSLTGAYEQYF
V gene: TRBV14; clone size: .; D gene: TRBD1; J gene: TRBJ2-1; CDR3 DNA: TGTGCCAGCAGCCAATGGGACAGGGGGCGTCACAATGAGCAGTTCTTC; CDR3 protein: CASSQWDRGRHNEQFF
V gene: TRBV10-1; clone size: .; D gene: .; J gene: TRBJ1-6; CDR3 DNA: TGCGCCGCCGGGAGGAATAATTCACCCCTCCACTTT; CDR3 protein: CAAGRNNSPLHF
V gene: TRBV12-3/TRBV12-4; clone size: .; D gene: TRBD2; J gene: TRBJ2-1; CDR3 DNA: TGTGCCAGCAGTTTAAGGCGGGAGGCCGAGCAGTTCTTC; CDR3 protein: CASSLRREAEQFF
V gene: TRBV19; clone size: .; D gene: .; J gene: TRBJ1-4; CDR3 DNA: TGTGCCAGTAGTCCCAGGCGTGCAACTAATGAAAAACTGTTTTTT; CDR3 protein: CASSPRRATNEKLFF
V gene: TRBV19; clone size: .; D gene: .; J gene: TRBJ2-5; CDR3 DNA: TGTGCCACCGCGCAGGGCCAATACCAAGAGACCCAGTACTTC; CDR3 protein: CATAQGQYQETQYF
V gene: TRBV7-2; clone size: .; D gene: TRBD1; J gene: TRBJ2-1; CDR3 DNA: TGTGCCAGCAGCTTAGCGGGACCGGGACAGGCGATCTACAATGAGCAGTTCTTC; CDR3 protein: CASSLAGPGQAIYNEQFF
V gene: TRBV5-4; clone size: .; D gene: .; J gene: TRBJ2-7; CDR3 DNA: TGTGCCAGCAGCTCCTCGTGGGGTGACTACGAGCAGTACTTC; CDR3 protein: CASSSSWGDYEQYF
V gene: TRBV15; clone size: .; D gene: .; J gene: TRBJ2-7; CDR3 DNA: TGTGCCACCAGCAGAGACCAGGGGAGTCCCTACGAGCAGTACTTC; CDR3 protein: CATSRDQGSPYEQYF
V gene: TRBV6-1; clone size: .; D gene: TRBD2; J gene: TRBJ2-7; CDR3 DNA: TGTGCCAGCAGTGAAGCCCCACATTCCGGGAGGGACGAGCAGTACTTC; CDR3 protein: CASSEAPHSGRDEQYF
V gene: TRBV18; clone size: .; D gene: .; J gene: TRBJ2-2; CDR3 DNA: TGTGCCAGCTCACCTCCGGGACGTAACACCGGGGAGCTGTTTTTT; CDR3 protein: CASSPPGRNTGELFF
V gene: TRBV27; clone size: .; D gene: .; J gene: TRBJ2-3; CDR3 DNA: TGTGCCAGCACCCTATACCGCACAGATACGCAGTATTTT; CDR3 protein: CASTLYRTDTQYF
V gene: TRBV28; clone size: .; D gene: .; J gene: TRBJ1-1; CDR3 DNA: TGTGCCAGCAGTTCCCCCCAGGAAGTAAACACTGAAGCTTTCTTT; CDR3 protein: CASSSPQEVNTEAFF
V gene: TRBV29-1; clone size: .; D gene: .; J gene: TRBJ1-1; CDR3 DNA: TGCAGCGTTGAACCGGGATTAGGAAAAGCTTTCTTT; CDR3 protein: CSVEPGLGKAFF
V gene: TRBV7-6; clone size: .; D gene: .; J gene: TRBJ2-2; CDR3 DNA: TGTGCCAGCAGACCCCTGGAGGTGAAGAGGACCGGGGAGCTGTTTTTT; CDR3 protein: CASRPLEVKRTGELFF
V gene: TRBV2; clone size: .; D gene: TRBD2; J gene: TRBJ2-2; CDR3 DNA: TGTGCCAGCAGGGGACTAGCGTCCTCCGGGGAGCTGTTTTTT; CDR3 protein: CASRGLASSGELFF
V gene: TRBV28; clone size: .; D gene: .; J gene: TRBJ2-3; CDR3 DNA: TGTGCCAGCACCCCCAGCCTGGTTTTGGCACGCACAGATACGCAGTATTTT; CDR3 protein: CASTPSLVLARTDTQYF
V gene: TRBV25-1; clone size: .; D gene: TRBD1; J gene: TRBJ1-2; CDR3 DNA: TGTGCCACCCAGGGGGGCGTGAGGGGCTACACCTTC; CDR3 protein: CATQGGVRGYTF
V gene: TRBV28; clone size: .; D gene: .; J gene: TRBJ1-2; CDR3 DNA: TGTGCCAGCAGTACGAGTGACTATGGCTACACCTTC; CDR3 protein: CASSTSDYGYTF
V gene: TRBV7-2; clone size: .; D gene: .; J gene: TRBJ2-5; CDR3 DNA: TGTGCCAGCAGCTTTGGCAGGGCGGAGACCCAGTACTTC; CDR3 protein: CASSFGRAETQYF
V gene: TRBV12-3/TRBV12-4; clone size: .; D gene: .; J gene: TRBJ2-5; CDR3 DNA: TGTGCCAGCAGTGGGGGCGTAGGGATGACCCAGTACTTC; CDR3 protein: CASSGGVGMTQYF
V gene: TRBV27; clone size: .; D gene: .; J gene: TRBJ2-7; CDR3 DNA: TGTGCCAGCAGTTCCCCGGACAGAACCGCCAGCTACGAGCAGTACTTC; CDR3 protein: CASSSPDRTASYEQYF
V gene: TRBV9; clone size: .; D gene: .; J gene: TRBJ1-4; CDR3 DNA: TGTGCCAGCAGCGTAGGCGTAATAGGAAATGAAAAACTGTTTTTT; CDR3 protein: CASSVGVIGNEKLFF
V gene: TRBV21-1; clone size: .; D gene: .; J gene: TRBJ2-4; CDR3 DNA: TGTGCCAGCAGCATCCGGGACAGGCAGGCCAAAAACATTCAGTACTTC; CDR3 protein: CASSIRDRQAKNIQYF
V gene: TRBV19; clone size: .; D gene: TRBD2; J gene: TRBJ2-2; CDR3 DNA: TGTGCCAGTAGTATAGCTTCTAGCGGGACCGGGGAGCTGTTTTTT; CDR3 protein: CASSIASSGTGELFF
V gene: TRBV5-5; clone size: .; D gene: TRBD1; J gene: TRBJ1-1; CDR3 DNA: TGTGCCAGCAGCAACCCGGGACAGGGGGTGAACACTGAAGCTTTCTTT; CDR3 protein: CASSNPGQGVNTEAFF
V gene: TRBV19; clone size: .; D gene: .; J gene: TRBJ1-2; CDR3 DNA: TGTGCCAGTAGTATAGATAAGGACGGCTATGGCTACACCTTC; CDR3 protein: CASSIDKDGYGYTF
V gene: TRBV9; clone size: .; D gene: TRBD2; J gene: TRBJ2-3; CDR3 DNA: TGTGCCAGCAGCGTAGGGAGAGGGGAGGTAGCGGGAGGGCCCTCAACAGATACGCAGTATTTT; CDR3 protein: CASSVGRGEVAGGPSTDTQYF